This TCR delta chain stems from a study of gamma-delta chains in newborns, infants, children. On the study more broadly: Microbial exposure reportedly drives polyclonal innate γδ T cell expansion after birth.

Looked up from germline, CDR1 is GEAIGNYY and CDR2 is EKD. The CDR3 loop spans 15 amino acids. Losses at the gene ends were 0 bases for V and 8 bases for J; bases not matched to a gene: 7. TCRdb re-identified clones in the reads via CATT. The data contain approximately 7,000 delta-chain clones, over 9% of them singletons. This clone is medium-sized within its sample. The sequenced sample consisted of blood. J is TRDJ1 and V is TRDV2; 11 nucleotides agree with TRDD3. The origin of this receptor is a child who was a newborn, infant or young child, either healthy, febrile or measles-vaccinated (not recorded which). The CDR3 protein is CACDTLKLGDKKLIF. DNA of the CDR3: TGTGCCTGTGACACCCTTAAACTGGGGGATAAAAAACTCATCTTT.